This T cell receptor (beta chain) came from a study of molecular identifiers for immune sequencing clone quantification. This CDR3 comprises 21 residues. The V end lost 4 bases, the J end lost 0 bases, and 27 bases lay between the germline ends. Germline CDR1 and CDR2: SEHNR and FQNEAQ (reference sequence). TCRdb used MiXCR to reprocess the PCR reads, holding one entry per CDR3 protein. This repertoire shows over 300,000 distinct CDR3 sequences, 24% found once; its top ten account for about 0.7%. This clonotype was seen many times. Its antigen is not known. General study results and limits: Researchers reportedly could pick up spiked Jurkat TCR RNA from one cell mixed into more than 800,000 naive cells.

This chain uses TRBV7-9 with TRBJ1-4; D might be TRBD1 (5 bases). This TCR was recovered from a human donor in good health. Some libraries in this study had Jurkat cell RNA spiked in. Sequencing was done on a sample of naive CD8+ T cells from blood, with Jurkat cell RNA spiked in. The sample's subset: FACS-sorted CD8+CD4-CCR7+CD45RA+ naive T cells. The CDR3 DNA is TGTGCCAGCAGCTCCTCCCGGGGCATACAGGAGTCCCCGGCAACTAATGAAAAACTGTTTTTT. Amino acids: CASSSSRGIQESPATNEKLFF.